The 21 T cell receptor beta chains given below trace back to one sample, sequenced in a study of regulatory and conventional T cells in RAG deficiency. The sorted regulatory T cells were CD4+, CD25-high and CD127-low, with genomic DNA sequenced. Using immunoSEQ multiplex PCR, the repertoire was profiled, and TCRdb retains in-frame clones only, with some absent. Among 9,400 or so clones listed, around 89% were seen once. These data are also associated with another study on regulatory T cells. That report notes: Primers: 52 TRBV forward and 13 TRBJ reverse.

Sample: Tregs sorted from blood. The receptors stem from a human donor in good health.

This clone is a singleton in its sample. CDR3 bases: TGTGCCAGCAGCTTAAGACAGGGGCCCAATTCTGGAAACACCATATATTTT. Its protein product is CASSLRQGPNSGNTIYF. The V and J genes are TRBV4-2 and TRBJ1-3, with 8 nucleotides matching TRBD1. Germline CDR1 and CDR2: LGHNA and YNFKEQ. Trimming took 5 bases from V and 1 from J; bases not matched to a gene: 10. CDR3 length equals 17 residues.

CDR3 coding DNA: TGTGCCAGCAGCTTGGGGGACAGGGGAATAACTAATGAAAAACTGTTTTTT. Protein: CASSLGDRGITNEKLFF. This chain joins TRBV7-9 and TRBJ1-4; 10 bases align to TRBD1. Germline-derived CDR1 and CDR2 are SEHNR and FQNEAQ (reference sequence). The V segment lost 3 bases and the J segment 1 base; nucleotides outside the gene matches: 5. The CDR3 runs to 17 residues.

V is TRBV30 and J is TRBJ1-1; possible D gene TRBD1, 5 bases. Per germline, CDR1 GTSNPN and CDR2 SVGIG (reference sequence). This CDR3 has 13 amino acids. The V end was cut by 4 bases, the J end by 1 base, with 10 bases between. The CDR3: CAWNLQGNTEAFF. CDR3 nucleotides: TGTGCCTGGAACCTCCAGGGGAACACTGAAGCTTTCTTT. Looking up the rest from reference TRBV30 and TRBJ1-1 gives the full variable domain: SQTIHQWPATLVQPVGSPLSLECTVEGTSNPNLYWYRQAAGRGLQLLFYSVGIGQISSEVPQNLSASRPQDRQFILSSKKLLLSDSGFYLCAWNLQGNTEAFFGQGTRLTVV.

V and J are TRBV28 and TRBJ1-2, with 9 nucleotides matching TRBD1. The CDR3 has 13 residues. With 6 bases clipped from V and 4 bases from J, the junction kept 3 bases outside the gene matches. Germline loops: CDR1 MDHEN, CDR2 SYDVKM. The CDR3 loop is CASSLDRGYGYTF. For the CDR3, the DNA is TGTGCCAGCAGCTTGGACAGGGGCTATGGCTACACCTTC.

This sequence joins TRBV19 and TRBJ2-2, with D maybe TRBD2 (7 bases). Looked up from germline, CDR1 is LNHDA and CDR2 is SQIVND (reference sequence). This CDR3 has 16 amino acids. V lost 9 bases and J 5 bases, leaving 22 bases between the germline ends. In DNA form, the CDR3 reads TGTGCCAGCCTCCATCCCTTAAGGGGGGGGACCGGGGAGCTGTTTTTT. It encodes CASLHPLRGGTGELFF.

The rearrangement uses TRBV11-3 and TRBJ2-5, with 12 bases identical to TRBD2. Germline V gives CDR1 SGHNT, CDR2 YENEEA. Losses at the gene ends were 5 bases for V and 1 base for J; bases not matched to a gene: 5. The CDR3 consists of 16 residues. As DNA, the CDR3 is TGTGCCAGCAGCACTAGCGGGAGGAAGGGCCAAGAGACCCAGTACTTC. It yields the protein CASSTSGRKGQETQYF.

V usage is TRBV5-4 and J usage is TRBJ2-5; 7 positions match TRBD2. With 2 bases clipped from V and 0 bases from J, the junction kept 1 base outside the gene matches. Germline-derived CDR1 and CDR2 are SGHNT and YYREEE (reference sequence). The CDR3 length is 14 residues. The CDR3 DNA follows: TGTGCCAGCAGCTTCGGGGGGAACCAAGAGACCCAGTACTTC. The encoded protein is CASSFGGNQETQYF.

The rearrangement joins TRBV5-4 to TRBJ1-5; no reliable D call. CDR3 length equals 14 residues. The V gene lost 4 bases and the J gene lost 6 bases, with 14 bases spanning the gap. Germline V CDR1 and CDR2: SGHNT, YYREEE (reference sequence). The DNA of the CDR3 is TGTGCCAGCAGCCAAGCCCCAGGAAGTCAGCCCCAGCATTTT. This gives the protein CASSQAPGSQPQHF.

This clone has a single count. The genes are TRBV15 and TRBJ2-3, with TRBD2 matching over 13 bases. Germline V gene sequence: CDR1 LNHNV, CDR2 YYDKDF (reference sequence). Germline trimming cut 2 bases from V and 2 bases from J; bases unmatched to any gene: 4. This CDR3 comprises 17 residues. CDR3 sequence (DNA): TGTGCCACCAGCAGAACCGGGACTAGCGGGATCACAGATACGCAGTATTTT. Residues: CATSRTGTSGITDTQYF. Drawing the rest from reference TRBV15 and TRBJ2-3, the complete variable domain is DAMVIQNPRYQVTQFGKPVTLSCSQTLNHNVMYWYQQKSSQAPKLLFHYYDKDFNNEADTPDNFQSRRPNTSFCFLDIRSPGLGDTAMYLCATSRTGTSGITDTQYFGPGTRLTVL.

The rearrangement joins TRBV6-6 to TRBJ1-2, with unresolved D. Germline V CDR1 and CDR2: MNHNY, SVGAGI (reference sequence). Trimming stripped 4 bases from V and 8 bases from J, with 11 bases between. The CDR3 covers 12 residues. The chain's CDR3 is CASSLDGSGYTF. DNA of the CDR3: TGTGCCAGCAGTTTGGACGGGTCGGGCTACACCTTC.

V is TRBV4-2 and J is TRBJ1-2; D ambiguous. Germline V gene sequence: CDR1 LGHNA, CDR2 YNFKEQ. The CDR3 loop spans 18 amino acids. The V end was cut by 0 bases, the J end by 5 bases, with 22 bases between. CDR3 in amino acids: CASSQDRGLKVVSYGYTF. In DNA form, the CDR3 reads TGTGCCAGCAGCCAAGATCGGGGATTGAAGGTAGTGAGTTATGGCTACACCTTC.

This clone showed up just a few times. This chain links TRBV7-3 with TRBJ1-1; 8 positions match TRBD1. Trimming removed 5 bases from V and 4 bases from J; junction bases left unmatched: 18. This CDR3 is 18 amino acids long. CDR1 is SGHTA, CDR2 FQGTGA, per germline. CDR3 DNA sequence: TGTGCCAGCAGCAACCCGGCCCAGGGGGCCGGTGTCGGCACTGAAGCTTTCTTT. The encoded protein is CASSNPAQGAGVGTEAFF.

V gene TRBV6-1 combines with J gene TRBJ1-5, with D unclear. CDR1 and CDR2 (germline): MNHNS, SASEGT. CDR3 length equals 12 residues. With 7 bases removed from V and 2 bases from J, the gap between germline ends came to 6 bases. The CDR3, as DNA: TGTGCCAGCACGTCTGGCAATCAGCCCCAGCATTTT. Translated: CASTSGNQPQHF.

This clone was seen only once. The junction departs from the called germline gene at one end, perhaps through a read error. The J gene is TRBJ1-2, the V gene TRBV6-6; perhaps TRBD1 as D (5 bases). The CDR3 runs to 12 residues. The V gene's germline CDR1 is MNHNY and CDR2 SVGAGI (reference sequence). CDR3 DNA sequence: TGTGCCAGCAGGGCTGCCCGGGAACAGACAGACTTC. Its protein is CASRAAREQTDF.

The CDR3 region has the DNA TGCGCCAGCAGCTTTAGAGGAGACTATGGCTACACCTTC. Translating gives CASSFRGDYGYTF. V gene TRBV5-1 combines with J gene TRBJ1-2; D remains unclear. The CDR3 is made up of 13 amino acids. Trimming took off 2 bases at V and 3 bases at J, with 8 bases between the two ends. Per germline, CDR1 SGHRS and CDR2 YFSETQ. Combining the CDR3 with reference TRBV5-1 and TRBJ1-2 gives the whole variable domain KAGVTQTPRYLIKTRGQQVTLSCSPISGHRSVSWYQQTPGQGLQFLFEYFSETQRNKGNFPGRFSGRQFSNSRSEMNVSTLELGDSALYLCASSFRGDYGYTFGSGTRLTVV.

V is TRBV28 and J is TRBJ2-7, with D unresolved. Between the trimmed V and J ends, which lost 5 bases and 2 bases, there was a span of 19 bases. This CDR3 region has 16 residues. Germline assignment: CDR1 MDHEN and CDR2 SYDVKM. Here the CDR3 DNA reads TGTGCCAGCAGTCCCAACGGGCACCCAAGGCCCTACGAGCAGTACTTC. Its translation is CASSPNGHPRPYEQYF.

The rearrangement uses TRBV5-1 and TRBJ1-4; 12 nucleotides match TRBD1. Germline CDR1 reads SGHRS; CDR2 reads YFSETQ. The V and J ends lost 4 bases and 8 bases, in that order; junction bases with no gene match: 3. The CDR3 is 14 residues long. This CDR3 is CASSAGTGGEKLFF. CDR3 nucleotide sequence: TGCGCCAGCAGCGCCGGGACAGGGGGCGAAAAACTGTTTTTT.

Here the CDR3 reads CASSLEGQGAHYEQYF. The DNA for the CDR3 is TGTGCCAGCAGCTTGGAGGGACAGGGGGCTCATTACGAGCAGTACTTC. V usage is TRBV7-8 and J usage is TRBJ2-7; 12 bases agree with TRBD1. V lost 3 bases, J lost 4 bases, and 7 bases stayed unmatched. The CDR3 extends over 16 amino acids. Germline V gene sequence: CDR1 SGHVS, CDR2 FQNEAQ.

This clone has only one observation. The J gene is TRBJ2-1, the V gene TRBV7-9; the D gene is possibly TRBD1 (6 bases). The germline V gene encodes CDR1 SEHNR and CDR2 FQNEAQ (reference sequence). V lost 4 bases and J 6 bases, leaving 16 bases between the germline ends. This CDR3 spans 15 amino acids. CDR3 nucleotides: TGTGCCAGCAGCTCTAGTCCCGAAGGGGGCAATGAGCAGTTCTTC. Residues: CASSSSPEGGNEQFF.

V gene TRBV5-4 combines with J gene TRBJ1-2; D is possibly TRBD1 (5 bases). This CDR3 is 15 amino acids long. Germline V gene lookup returns CDR1 SGHNT and CDR2 YYREEE (reference sequence). The V and J ends lost 7 bases and 0 bases respectively, with 16 bases between them. The chain's CDR3 is CASRRGPIANYGYTF. In DNA form, the CDR3 reads TGTGCCAGCCGACGGGGCCCGATAGCTAACTATGGCTACACCTTC.

This clone was detected only once. The CDR3 DNA follows: TGTGCCAGCAGCCTAAGGTCCAGGCCCGGGGAGCTGTTTTTT. Its translation is CASSLRSRPGELFF. V is TRBV11-3 and J is TRBJ2-2, with no clear D. This CDR3 spans 14 amino acids. The V gene's germline CDR1 is SGHNT and CDR2 YENEEA. V gave up 5 bases and J gave up 6 bases, with 13 bases separating them.